The 20 T cell receptor beta chains presented below share a single source sample, sequenced in a study of cytomegalovirus exposure and HLA in healthy donors. PCR involved 60 Vbeta and 13 Jbeta primers. Sequencing used immunoSEQ multiplex PCR; TCRdb keeps in-frame clones, though not all of them. Of 90,000 to 100,000 clones in the sample, 80% to 90% were seen once. The sample was PBMCs. The receptors come from a man aged 35 to 55 in good health and CMV-seronegative.

The chain employs TRBV27 and TRBJ1-6, with D possibly being TRBD1 (5 bases). V lost 6 bases and J lost 2, with 17 bases in between. In germline, CDR1 is MNHEY, CDR2 SMNVEV (reference sequence). This CDR3 contains 17 residues. The CDR3 coding sequence is TGTGCCAGCAGCCGGGGGGTAGGGGCTGCCTATAATTCACCCCTCCACTTT. Translation gives CASSRGVGAAYNSPLHF.

The chain links TRBV27 to TRBJ1-2; the match to TRBD1 covers 10 bases. CDR1 is MNHEY and CDR2 is SMNVEV in the germline V gene (reference sequence). The ends lost 3 bases at V and 7 bases at J; junction bases unmatched: 8. This CDR3 has 15 amino acids. This CDR3 is CASSFNTRDRGGYTF. The CDR3, as DNA: TGTGCCAGCAGTTTCAACACCCGGGACAGGGGTGGCTACACCTTC.

The chain combines TRBV7-9 with TRBJ2-7, with D unresolved. Germline loops: CDR1 SEHNR, CDR2 FQNEAQ (reference sequence). There are 15 residues in the CDR3. V was pared by 2 bases and J by 2 bases, with 13 bases between. The CDR3: CASSLKSSLPYEQYF. The DNA for the CDR3 is TGTGCCAGCAGCTTAAAATCAAGCCTACCCTACGAGCAGTACTTC.

This chain connects TRBV28 to TRBJ1-2; D gene ambiguous. Germline lookup yields CDR1 MDHEN and CDR2 SYDVKM. This CDR3 is built from 12 residues. V was shortened by 1 base and J by 4 bases, with 4 bases between the two germline ends. The CDR3 protein is CASSLSSYGYTF. CDR3 nucleotide sequence: TGTGCCAGCAGTTTATCCAGCTATGGCTACACCTTC.

This chain uses TRBV5-5 with TRBJ1-3; D is unclear. Trimming shortened V by 2 bases and J by 3 bases, and 9 bases separated the two germline ends. Germline lookup yields CDR1 SGHKS and CDR2 YYEKEE (reference sequence). This CDR3 region has 14 residues. The CDR3 DNA follows: TGTGCCAGCAGCTTCGAGACACTTGGAAACACCATATATTTT. Its protein is CASSFETLGNTIYF. Using reference TRBV5-5 and TRBJ1-3 for the parts outside the CDR3, the full variable domain is DAGVTQSPTHLIKTRGQQVTLRCSPISGHKSVSWYQQVLGQGPQFIFQYYEKEERGRGNFPDRFSARQFPNYSSELNVNALLLGDSALYLCASSFETLGNTIYFGEGSWLTVV.

The chain is built from TRBV29-1 and TRBJ2-5, with 11 bases that match TRBD1. The DNA end is a closer match to TRBJ2-7, so the J assignment may be wrong. This CDR3 comprises 15 residues. Germline CDR1 SQVTM, CDR2 ANQGSEA. The CDR3 DNA reads TGCAGCGTCGCAACCGGGACAGGGGGGACCTACGAGCAGTACTTC. This gives the protein CSVATGTGGTYEQYF.

The V call is TRBV15, the J call TRBJ2-1; D might be TRBD2 (5 bases). Germline CDR1 and CDR2: LNHNV and YYDKDF (reference sequence). Trimming left V 3 bases short and J 7 bases short, with 10 bases between. The CDR3 covers 13 residues. The CDR3 is CATSSPKRNEQFF. For the CDR3, the DNA is TGTGCCACCAGCAGCCCTAAGCGGAATGAGCAGTTCTTC.

The chain joins TRBV7-9 to TRBJ1-5, with 8 positions matching TRBD1. V gave up 5 bases and J gave up 5 bases; unmatched junction bases: 17. This CDR3 has 18 residues. CDR1 and CDR2 from the germline V gene are SEHNR and FQNEAQ (reference sequence). The CDR3: CASSRGAGGRFRDQPQHF. CDR3 in DNA: TGTGCCAGCAGCCGAGGGGCAGGGGGCCGGTTTCGAGATCAGCCCCAGCATTTT.

V is TRBV6-5 and J is TRBJ2-7, with D possibly TRBD1 on 6 matching bases. The CDR3 extends over 12 amino acids. Trimming stripped 5 bases from V and 9 bases from J, with 14 bases between. The germline V gene has CDR1 MNHEY and CDR2 SVGAGI. CDR3 DNA: TGTGCCAGCAGTAATCCGGGACAAGGGCAGTACTTC. Protein product: CASSNPGQGQYF.

The J gene is TRBJ1-1, the V gene TRBV6-1, with TRBD1 identical over 7 bases. From germline, CDR1 is MNHNS and CDR2 SASEGT. The V gene end was trimmed by 2 bases and the J gene end by 3 bases; junction bases not matched to a gene: 3. The CDR3 is made up of 14 amino acids. The CDR3 reads CASSENRGHTEAFF. The DNA for the CDR3 is TGTGCCAGCAGTGAAAACAGGGGACACACTGAAGCTTTCTTT.

V gene TRBV5-6 combines with J gene TRBJ2-7; D call uncertain. The V gene lost 4 bases and the J gene lost 4 bases, with 9 bases spanning the gap. The CDR3 covers 12 residues. Germline CDR1 and CDR2: SGHDT and YYEEEE. The CDR3 sequence is CASSRPGYEQYF. The CDR3 region has the DNA TGTGCCAGCAGCCGTCCCGGTTACGAGCAGTACTTC.

The chain carries TRBV10-2 and TRBJ2-1; unclear D gene. Trimming pared 0 bases from V and 6 bases from J, leaving 9 bases between. Germline V gene lookup returns CDR1 WSHSY and CDR2 SAAADI. This CDR3 spans 14 amino acids. The CDR3 here is CASSESFTPNEQFF. Written as DNA, the CDR3 is TGCGCCAGCAGTGAGTCGTTCACACCCAATGAGCAGTTCTTC.

The gene calls are TRBV27 and TRBJ2-1; maybe TRBD2 (6 bases). Trimming removed 3 bases at V and 1 base at J, with 10 bases between. Germline CDR1 reads MNHEY; CDR2 reads SMNVEV (reference sequence). This CDR3 region has 15 residues. DNA of the CDR3: TGTGCCAGCAGTTTGCGGAGGGGATCCTACAATGAGCAGTTCTTC. It yields the protein CASSLRRGSYNEQFF.

V usage is TRBV18 and J usage is TRBJ1-1; 9 nucleotides line up with TRBD1. Unmatched junction bases numbered 10, after V lost 3 bases and J lost 5 bases. The CDR3 is 16 amino acids. The V gene's germline CDR1 is KGHSH and CDR2 LQKENI. For the CDR3, the DNA is TGTGCCAGCTCACCGGGGGACAGGGTGGGGCGTACTGAAGCTTTCTTT. Amino acids: CASSPGDRVGRTEAFF.

The chain couples TRBV5-6 to TRBJ2-7; 8 bases align to TRBD1. J lost 4 bases, V lost 0 bases, and 3 bases had no gene match. This CDR3 contains 14 residues. CDR1 is SGHDT and CDR2 is YYEEEE in the germline V gene. This chain's CDR3 is CASSLGRGRYEQYF. CDR3 DNA: TGTGCCAGCAGCTTGGGCAGGGGGCGGTACGAGCAGTACTTC.

The chain couples TRBV4-3 to TRBJ1-1, with TRBD1 matching over 8 bases. This CDR3 is built from 17 residues. Germline V lookup: CDR1 LGHNA, CDR2 YSLEER. V gave up 0 bases and J gave up 4 bases; unmatched junction bases: 10. The CDR3 region has the DNA TGCGCCAGCAGCCAAGAGTCTCTCGGACAGGGAGGCACTGAAGCTTTCTTT. It yields the protein CASSQESLGQGGTEAFF.

CDR3 sequence: CASSQGQGSYNEQFF. The CDR3 DNA reads TGTGCCAGCAGCCAAGGACAGGGCTCCTACAATGAGCAGTTCTTC. V usage is TRBV5-4 and J usage is TRBJ2-1; 8 bases agree with TRBD1. J lost 0 bases, V lost 4 bases, and 3 bases had no gene match. The CDR3 consists of 15 residues. The germline CDR1 and CDR2 sequences are SGHNT and YYREEE (reference sequence).

This clone was seen a few times. The chain couples TRBV5-1 to TRBJ1-5; D is undetermined. Trimming took off 3 bases at V and 2 bases at J, with 6 bases between the two ends. Germline assignment: CDR1 SGHRS and CDR2 YFSETQ. CDR3 length equals 13 residues. CDR3 nucleotide sequence: TGCGCCAGCAGCTCCGGGGGCAATCAGCCCCAGCATTTT. Translated: CASSSGGNQPQHF.

This chain uses TRBV27 with TRBJ2-5; 11 bases map to TRBD2. This CDR3 region has 16 residues. Losses at the gene ends were 5 bases for V and 1 base for J; bases not matched to a gene: 6. Per the germline V gene, CDR1 is MNHEY and CDR2 is SMNVEV (reference sequence). CDR3 amino acids: CASSPRLAGTQETQYF. The CDR3 coding sequence is TGTGCCAGCAGTCCCAGACTAGCGGGGACCCAAGAGACCCAGTACTTC.

CDR3 in amino acids: CASSLGQGRDTQYF. The CDR3 nucleotides read TGCGCCAGCAGCCTGGGACAGGGGAGAGATACGCAGTATTTT. The chain uses TRBV5-1 and TRBJ2-3, with 10 bases that match TRBD1. The V segment lost 4 bases and the J segment 5 bases; nucleotides outside the gene matches: 4. The CDR3 runs 14 residues. The germline V gene encodes CDR1 SGHRS and CDR2 YFSETQ. The full variable domain, its missing parts supplied by reference TRBV5-1 and TRBJ2-3, is KAGVTQTPRYLIKTRGQQVTLSCSPISGHRSVSWYQQTPGQGLQFLFEYFSETQRNKGNFPGRFSGRQFSNSRSEMNVSTLELGDSALYLCASSLGQGRDTQYFGPGTRLTVL.